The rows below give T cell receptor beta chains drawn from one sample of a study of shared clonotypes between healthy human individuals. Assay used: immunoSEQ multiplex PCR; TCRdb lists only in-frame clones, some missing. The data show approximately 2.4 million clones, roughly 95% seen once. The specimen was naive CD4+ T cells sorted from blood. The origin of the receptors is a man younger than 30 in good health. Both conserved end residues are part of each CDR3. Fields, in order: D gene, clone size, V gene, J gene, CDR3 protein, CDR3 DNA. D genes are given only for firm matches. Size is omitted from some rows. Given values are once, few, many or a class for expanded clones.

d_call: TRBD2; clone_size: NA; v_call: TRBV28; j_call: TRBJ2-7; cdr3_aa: CASSTLLGGDSFRYF; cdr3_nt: TGTGCCAGCAGTACCCTCCTCGGGGGGGATAGTTTTCGGTACTTC
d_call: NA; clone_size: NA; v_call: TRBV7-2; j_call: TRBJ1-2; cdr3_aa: CASSLGAGGGGYTF; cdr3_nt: TGTGCCAGCAGCTTGGGGGCCGGGGGCGGTGGCTACACCTTC
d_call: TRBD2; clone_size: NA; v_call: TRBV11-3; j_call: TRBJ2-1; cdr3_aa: CASSISGGNNEQFF; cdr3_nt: TGTGCCAGCAGTATCAGCGGGGGAAACAATGAGCAGTTCTTC
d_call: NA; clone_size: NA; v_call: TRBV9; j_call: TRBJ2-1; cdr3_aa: CASSERLVNEQFF; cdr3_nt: TGTGCCAGCAGTGAAAGACTAGTAAATGAGCAGTTCTTC
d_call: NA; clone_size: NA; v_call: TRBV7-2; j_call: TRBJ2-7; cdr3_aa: CASSLEGGYEQYF; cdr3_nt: TGTGCCAGCAGCTTAGAAGGGGGCTACGAGCAGTACTTC
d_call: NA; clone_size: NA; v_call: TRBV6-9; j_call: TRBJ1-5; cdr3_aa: CARPGKPRNQPQHF; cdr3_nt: TGTGCCAGGCCGGGGAAACCCCGCAATCAGCCCCAGCATTTT
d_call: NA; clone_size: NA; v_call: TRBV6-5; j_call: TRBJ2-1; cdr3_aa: CASSSYRPETHNEQFF; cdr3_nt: TGTGCCAGCAGTTCCTACAGGCCAGAGACCCACAATGAGCAGTTCTTC
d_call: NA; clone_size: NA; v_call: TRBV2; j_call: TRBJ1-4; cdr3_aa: CASSPGGATNEKLFF; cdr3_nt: TGTGCCAGCAGCCCCGGGGGGGCAACTAATGAAAAACTGTTTTTT
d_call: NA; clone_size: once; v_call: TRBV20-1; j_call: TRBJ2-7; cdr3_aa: CSAGTYEQYF; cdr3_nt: TGCAGTGCTGGGACCTACGAGCAGTACTTC
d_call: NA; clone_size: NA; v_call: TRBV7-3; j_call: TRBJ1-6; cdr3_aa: CASSLKGGNSPLHF; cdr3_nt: TGTGCCAGCAGCTTAAAAGGTGGGAATTCACCCCTCCACTTT
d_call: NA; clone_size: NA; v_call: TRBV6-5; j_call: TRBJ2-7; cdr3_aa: CASSYSKYEQYF; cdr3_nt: TGTGCCAGCAGTTACTCGAAGTACGAGCAGTACTTC
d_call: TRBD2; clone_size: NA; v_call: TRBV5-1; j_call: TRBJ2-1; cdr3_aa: CASARGLAGYNEQFF; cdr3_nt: TGCGCCAGCGCACGGGGACTAGCGGGTTACAATGAGCAGTTCTTC
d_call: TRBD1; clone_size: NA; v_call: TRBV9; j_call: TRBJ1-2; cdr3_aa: CASSSDREKVDGYTF; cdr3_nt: TGTGCCAGCAGTTCGGACAGGGAAAAGGTCGATGGCTACACCTTC
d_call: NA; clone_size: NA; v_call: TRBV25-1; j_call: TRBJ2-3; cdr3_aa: CASSEWGGGWSTDTQYF; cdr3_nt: TGTGCCAGCAGTGAATGGGGCGGCGGGTGGAGCACAGATACGCAGTATTTT
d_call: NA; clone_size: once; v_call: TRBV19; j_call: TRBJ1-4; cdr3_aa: CASSIAVNEKLFF; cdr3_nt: TGTGCCAGTAGTATTGCAGTTAATGAAAAACTGTTTTTT
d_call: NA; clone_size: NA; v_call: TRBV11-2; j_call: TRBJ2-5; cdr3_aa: CASSLVLEDRETQYF; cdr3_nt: TGTGCCAGCAGCTTAGTCTTGGAGGACAGAGAGACCCAGTACTTC
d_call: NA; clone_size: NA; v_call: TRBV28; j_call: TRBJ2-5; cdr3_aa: CASTSFSLIETQYF; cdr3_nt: TGTGCCAGCACCTCCTTCAGTTTGATCGAGACCCAGTACTTC
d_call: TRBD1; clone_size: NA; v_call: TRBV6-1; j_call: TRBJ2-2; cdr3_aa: CASSSGTGFGELFF; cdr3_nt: TGTGCCAGCAGTAGCGGGACAGGGTTCGGGGAGCTGTTTTTT
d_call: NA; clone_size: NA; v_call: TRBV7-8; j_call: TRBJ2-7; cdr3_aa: CASSLVSGLLSYEQYF; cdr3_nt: TGTGCCAGCAGCTTAGTTTCTGGGCTACTCTCCTACGAGCAGTACTTC
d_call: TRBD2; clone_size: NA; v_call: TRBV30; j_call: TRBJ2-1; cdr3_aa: CAWRTGTSGSGFEQFF; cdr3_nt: TGTGCCTGGAGAACGGGGACTAGCGGGAGCGGGTTTGAGCAGTTCTTC
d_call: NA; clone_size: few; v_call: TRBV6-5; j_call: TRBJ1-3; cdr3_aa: CASRGVGNTIYF; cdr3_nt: TGTGCCAGCAGGGGAGTAGGAAACACCATATATTTT
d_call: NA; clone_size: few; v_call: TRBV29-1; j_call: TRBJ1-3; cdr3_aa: CSVEQGNTIYF; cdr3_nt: TGCAGCGTCGAACAGGGAAACACCATATATTTT
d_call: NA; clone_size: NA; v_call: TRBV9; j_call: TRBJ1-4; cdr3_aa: CASSSTPSEKLFF; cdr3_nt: TGTGCCAGCAGCTCGACGCCCTCTGAAAAACTGTTTTTT
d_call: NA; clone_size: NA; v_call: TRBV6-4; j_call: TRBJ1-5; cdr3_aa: CASSDAGQVRQPQHF; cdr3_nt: TGTGCCAGCAGTGACGCCGGGCAGGTAAGGCAGCCCCAGCATTTT
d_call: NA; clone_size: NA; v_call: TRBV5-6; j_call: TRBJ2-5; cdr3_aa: CASSLGTAETQYF; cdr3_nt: TGTGCCAGCAGCTTAGGAACGGCGGAGACCCAGTACTTC
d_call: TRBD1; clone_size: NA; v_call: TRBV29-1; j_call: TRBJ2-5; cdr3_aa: CSAGTGGGETQYF; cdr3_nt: TGCAGCGCCGGGACAGGGGGCGGAGAGACCCAGTACTTC
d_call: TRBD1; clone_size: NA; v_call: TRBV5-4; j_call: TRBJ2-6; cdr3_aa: CASSPPGQGSLGANVLTF; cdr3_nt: TGTGCCAGCAGCCCCCCGGGACAGGGAAGTCTCGGGGCCAACGTCCTGACTTTC
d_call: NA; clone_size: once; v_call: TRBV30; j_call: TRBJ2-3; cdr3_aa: CAWREYRAGTDTQYF; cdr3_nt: TGTGCCTGGAGGGAATACAGGGCGGGGACAGATACGCAGTATTTT
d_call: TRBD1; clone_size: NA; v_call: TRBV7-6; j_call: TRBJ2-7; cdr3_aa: CASSINPGQPYEQYF; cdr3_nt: TGTGCCAGCAGCATTAACCCGGGACAGCCCTACGAGCAGTACTTC
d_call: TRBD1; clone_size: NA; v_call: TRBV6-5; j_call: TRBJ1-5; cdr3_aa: CASGAGGAGNQPQHF; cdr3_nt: TGTGCCAGCGGGGCAGGGGGCGCGGGCAATCAGCCCCAGCATTTT
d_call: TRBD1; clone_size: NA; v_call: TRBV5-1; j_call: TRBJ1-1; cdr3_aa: CASSSQGQNTEAFF; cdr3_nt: TGCGCCAGCAGCTCACAGGGGCAGAACACTGAAGCTTTCTTT
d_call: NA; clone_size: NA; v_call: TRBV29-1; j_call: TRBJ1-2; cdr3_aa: CSVERVSTNYGYTF; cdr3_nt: TGCAGCGTTGAAAGGGTCAGTACTAACTATGGCTACACCTTC
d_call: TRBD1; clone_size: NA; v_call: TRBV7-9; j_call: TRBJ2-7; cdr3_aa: CASSPGQGFYEQYF; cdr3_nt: TGTGCCAGCAGCCCGGGACAGGGTTTTTACGAGCAGTACTTC
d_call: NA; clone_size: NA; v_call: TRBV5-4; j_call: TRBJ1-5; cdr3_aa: CASSLEGGNQPQHF; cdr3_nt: TGTGCCAGCAGCTTGGAAGGGGGTAATCAGCCCCAGCATTTT
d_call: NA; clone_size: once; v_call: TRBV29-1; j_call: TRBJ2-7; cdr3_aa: CSVEEGRYEQYF; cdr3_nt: TGCAGCGTTGAAGAAGGACGCTACGAGCAGTACTTC
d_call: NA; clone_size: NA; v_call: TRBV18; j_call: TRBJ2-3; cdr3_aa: CASSPPINLADTQYF; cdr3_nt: TGTGCCAGCTCACCACCGATTAACCTTGCAGATACGCAGTATTTT
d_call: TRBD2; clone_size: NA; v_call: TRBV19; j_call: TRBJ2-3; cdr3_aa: CASSSGGPKDTQYF; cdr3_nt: TGTGCCAGTAGTTCGGGAGGGCCCAAAGATACGCAGTATTTT
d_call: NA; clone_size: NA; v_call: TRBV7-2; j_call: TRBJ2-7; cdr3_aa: CASSPDWTTTYEQYF; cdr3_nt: TGTGCCAGCAGCCCGGACTGGACTACAACCTACGAGCAGTACTTC
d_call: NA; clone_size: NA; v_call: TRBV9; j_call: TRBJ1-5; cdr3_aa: CASSAGELNQPQHF; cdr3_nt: TGTGCCAGCAGCGCAGGCGAATTGAATCAGCCCCAGCATTTT
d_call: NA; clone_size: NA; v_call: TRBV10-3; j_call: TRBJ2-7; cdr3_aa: CAISEVGGPDLLGEQYF; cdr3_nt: TGTGCCATCAGTGAAGTAGGAGGGCCCGACTTGTTGGGCGAGCAGTACTTC
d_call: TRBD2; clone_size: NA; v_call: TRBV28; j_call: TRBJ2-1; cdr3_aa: CASSLILAGGRSYNEQFF; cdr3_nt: TGTGCCAGCAGTTTAATTCTAGCGGGGGGTCGCTCCTACAATGAGCAGTTCTTC
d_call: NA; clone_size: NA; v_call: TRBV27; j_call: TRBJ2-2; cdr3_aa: CASRSSERELFF; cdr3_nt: TGTGCCAGCAGGTCATCCGAAAGGGAGCTGTTTTTT
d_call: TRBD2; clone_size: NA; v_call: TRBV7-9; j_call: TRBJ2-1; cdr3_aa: CASSLSARLAFEQFF; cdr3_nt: TGTGCCAGCAGCTTATCTGCCCGACTAGCTTTTGAGCAGTTCTTC
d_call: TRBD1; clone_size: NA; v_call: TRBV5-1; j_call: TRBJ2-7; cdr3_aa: CASSPQPGQGAWEQYF; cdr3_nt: TGCGCCAGCAGCCCCCAACCGGGACAGGGGGCTTGGGAGCAGTACTTC
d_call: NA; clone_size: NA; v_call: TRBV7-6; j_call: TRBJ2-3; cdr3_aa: CASSFGQVSTDTQYF; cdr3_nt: TGTGCCAGCAGCTTCGGGCAGGTCAGCACAGATACGCAGTATTTT
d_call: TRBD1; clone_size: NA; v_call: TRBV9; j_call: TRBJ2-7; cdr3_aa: CASSPTGGSEQYF; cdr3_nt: TGTGCCAGCAGCCCGACAGGGGGGAGTGAGCAGTACTTC
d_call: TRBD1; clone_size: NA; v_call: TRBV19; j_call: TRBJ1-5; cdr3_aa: CASSIGMGQGYQPQHF; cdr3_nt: TGTGCCAGTAGTATCGGGATGGGACAGGGGTATCAGCCCCAGCATTTT
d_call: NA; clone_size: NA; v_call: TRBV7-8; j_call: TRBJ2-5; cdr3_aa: CASGVGTPQETQYF; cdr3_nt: TGTGCCAGCGGGGTAGGGACACCCCAAGAGACCCAGTACTTC
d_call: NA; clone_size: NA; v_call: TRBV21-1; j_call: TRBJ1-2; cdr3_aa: CASSKEGPKGYTF; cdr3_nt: TGTGCCAGCAGCAAAGAGGGTCCCAAAGGCTACACCTTC
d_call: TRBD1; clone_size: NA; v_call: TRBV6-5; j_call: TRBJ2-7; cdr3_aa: CASSRQGPGYEQYF; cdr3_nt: TGTGCCAGCAGTCGACAGGGACCCGGCTACGAGCAGTACTTC